Presented here are 31 T cell receptor beta chains from one specimen sequenced in a study of blood T cell repertoires in COVID-19. Clones were read by immunoSEQ multiplex PCR, and TCRdb kept only the in-frame ones, dropping some. The sample has 200,000 to 250,000 clones; around four fifths are singletons. The sequencing input was peripheral blood. Every receptor here comes from a woman older than 75 with active or convalescent COVID-19.

In this sample, this clone turned up a few times. The chain recombines TRBV7-3 with TRBJ1-5, with D unclear. CDR3 length: 16 residues. Germline CDR1 is SGHTA and CDR2 is FQGTGA. Trimming removed 4 bases from V and 1 base from J, with 14 bases in between. CDR3 region: CASSSRPRGSNQPQHF. The DNA of the CDR3 is TGTGCCAGCAGCTCAAGACCCCGAGGAAGCAATCAGCCCCAGCATTTT.

The J gene is TRBJ2-5, the V gene TRBV12-3 or TRBV12-4; a possible D gene is TRBD1 (5 bases). CDR3 length equals 12 residues. V lost 8 bases to trimming and J lost 7 bases, with 14 bases between them. The CDR3 here is CASQQGKGTQYF. The CDR3 coding sequence is TGTGCCAGCCAGCAGGGAAAAGGGACCCAGTACTTC.

This clone was seen a handful of times. The V gene is TRBV9, the J gene TRBJ2-7; D perhaps matches TRBD2 (5 bases). Trimming cost V 4 bases and J 9 bases, with 20 bases left between them. The CDR3 contains 14 residues. Germline values: CDR1 SGDLS, CDR2 YYNGEE. CDR3 nucleotides: TGTGCCAGCAGCCCAGCGAGCGGTCCCCTAAGGCAGTACTTC. This sequence encodes CASSPASGPLRQYF. Looking up the rest from reference TRBV9 and TRBJ2-7 gives the full variable domain: DSGVTQTPKHLITATGQRVTLRCSPRSGDLSVYWYQQSLDQGLQFLIQYYNGEERAKGNILERFSAQQFPDLHSELNLSSLELGDSALYFCASSPASGPLRQYFGPGTRLTVT.

V is TRBV5-5 and J is TRBJ2-5, with 15 positions matching TRBD2. CDR1 and CDR2 from the germline V gene are SGHKS and YYEKEE (reference sequence). V was pared by 1 base and J by 4 bases, with 8 bases of the junction left unmatched. There are 18 residues in the CDR3. The CDR3 DNA reads as TGTGCCAGCAGCTTGATCCGGACTAGCGGGAGGGCCGGAGAGACCCAGTACTTC. Encoded protein: CASSLIRTSGRAGETQYF.

This rearrangement joins TRBV2 to TRBJ2-1, with TRBD1 matching over 9 bases. Germline V gene lookup returns CDR1 SNHLY and CDR2 FYNNEI. Trimming at V came to 6 bases and at J to 0 bases, leaving 12 bases not matched to a gene. This CDR3 contains 18 residues. CDR3 nucleotide sequence: TGTGCCAGCAGGGGACAGGGCAAGGGGATTAGCTCCTACAATGAGCAGTTCTTC. Protein sequence: CASRGQGKGISSYNEQFF.

The CDR3 DNA sequence: TGTGCCAGCAGTTTAGCGGGAGGAGGGAATGAGCAGTTCTTC. Amino acid sequence: CASSLAGGGNEQFF. V and J are TRBV6-2 or TRBV6-3 and TRBJ2-1; 10 bases align to TRBD2. The CDR3 loop spans 14 amino acids. J was trimmed by 7 bases and V by 4 bases; bases with no gene match: 4. Germline V gene lookup returns CDR1 MNHEY and CDR2 SVGEGT.

The CDR3 is CATSSGQGLETQYF. The CDR3 coding sequence is TGTGCCACCAGCAGCGGACAGGGGCTAGAGACCCAGTACTTC. The chain employs TRBV15 and TRBJ2-5; 9 positions agree with TRBD1. V trimming: 3 bases; J trimming: 4 bases; junction bases outside the gene matches: 3. The CDR3 is 14 amino acids. Looked up from germline, CDR1 is LNHNV and CDR2 is YYDKDF (reference sequence). Looking up the rest from reference TRBV15 and TRBJ2-5 gives the full variable domain: DAMVIQNPRYQVTQFGKPVTLSCSQTLNHNVMYWYQQKSSQAPKLLFHYYDKDFNNEADTPDNFQSRRPNTSFCFLDIRSPGLGDTAMYLCATSSGQGLETQYFGPGTRLLVL.

V and J are TRBV10-3 and TRBJ2-1; TRBD1 is a possible D gene (7 bases). V lost 6 bases and J 1 base, leaving 16 bases between the germline ends. The CDR3 consists of 16 residues. The germline CDR1 and CDR2 sequences are ENHRY and SYGVKD. The CDR3 here is CAIRRGAGGSYNEQFF. The CDR3 coding sequence is TGTGCCATCAGGAGAGGGGCAGGGGGGTCCTACAATGAGCAGTTCTTC.

This clone was counted a single time. The chain has TRBV3-1 (or the pseudogene TRBV3-2) and TRBJ2-2, with D perhaps TRBD2 (5 bases). Per the germline V gene, CDR1 is LGHDT and CDR2 is YNNKEL (reference sequence). V was cut by 2 bases and J by 5 bases, with 6 bases left in between. The CDR3 runs 13 residues. The CDR3: CASSQSGTGELFF. The CDR3 DNA reads TGTGCCAGCAGCCAATCGGGAACCGGGGAGCTGTTTTTT.

J is TRBJ1-1 and V is TRBV5-6; the match to TRBD1 covers 8 bases. The CDR3 length is 16 residues. V trimming: 1 base; J trimming: 5 bases; junction bases outside the gene matches: 10. Germline-derived CDR1 and CDR2 are SGHDT and YYEEEE. For the CDR3, the DNA is TGTGCCAGCAGCTTGCCAGGGGGCGATTTCGAAACTGAAGCTTTCTTT. Its translation is CASSLPGGDFETEAFF.

The chain employs TRBV30 and TRBJ1-6; possible D gene TRBD1, 6 bases. The CDR3 spans 14 residues. The germline V gene encodes CDR1 GTSNPN and CDR2 SVGIG (reference sequence). V lost 6 bases and J 4 bases, leaving 13 bases between the germline ends. The DNA of the CDR3 is TGTGCCTGCGCTACCGGGACATATAATTCACCCCTCCACTTT. As protein: CACATGTYNSPLHF.

V usage is TRBV7-3 and J usage is TRBJ1-3; D perhaps matches TRBD1 (5 bases). V was shortened by 4 bases and J by 1 base, with 8 bases between the two germline ends. This CDR3 is built from 14 residues. The V gene's germline CDR1 is SGHTA and CDR2 FQGTGA. In DNA, the CDR3 is TGTGCCAGCAGCTCGCAGGGTTCTGGAAACACCATATATTTT. Protein product: CASSSQGSGNTIYF.

This clone came up once. V is TRBV7-9 and J is TRBJ1-1; perhaps TRBD1 as D (5 bases). The V gene's germline CDR1 is SEHNR and CDR2 FQNEAQ (reference sequence). The CDR3 covers 14 residues. Trimming left V 3 bases short and J 2 bases short, with 10 bases between. The CDR3 loop reads CASSFDRANTEAFF. The CDR3 DNA reads as TGTGCCAGCAGCTTCGACAGAGCTAACACTGAAGCTTTCTTT.

This clone was picked up one time. The V gene is TRBV2, the J gene TRBJ1-5, with TRBD1 matching over 8 bases. Losses at the gene ends were 8 bases for V and 7 bases for J; bases not matched to a gene: 7. The germline gives CDR1 SNHLY, CDR2 FYNNEI. The CDR3 totals 13 residues. Here the CDR3 DNA reads TGTGCCAGCGGCCCGGACAGGGAACAGCCCCAGCATTTT. Amino acid sequence: CASGPDREQPQHF. Full variable domain (rest looked up from reference TRBV2 and TRBJ1-5): EPEVTQTPSHQVTQMGQEVILRCVPISNHLYFYWYRQILGQKVEFLVSFYNNEISEKSEIFDDQFSVERPDGSNFTLKIRSTKLEDSAMYFCASGPDREQPQHFGDGTRLSIL.

This clone showed up just a few times. This chain joins TRBV18 and TRBJ1-1, with 7 nucleotides matching TRBD1. CDR1 and CDR2 from the germline V gene are KGHSH and LQKENI. V gave up 5 bases and J gave up 4 bases; unmatched junction bases: 7. CDR3 length: 14 residues. The CDR3 loop is CASSSEGAATEAFF. CDR3 coding DNA: TGTGCCAGCTCATCAGAGGGGGCTGCCACTGAAGCTTTCTTT.

V is TRBV30 and J is TRBJ1-3, with D uncertain. V was cut by 0 bases and J by 0 bases, with 9 bases left in between. The V gene's germline CDR1 is GTSNPN and CDR2 SVGIG (reference sequence). The CDR3 is made up of 15 amino acids. Here the CDR3 reads CAWSVGSSSGNTIYF. In DNA form, the CDR3 reads TGTGCCTGGAGTGTTGGGAGCAGCTCTGGAAACACCATATATTTT.

This rearrangement joins TRBV7-2 to TRBJ1-1; D unresolved. Germline V gene lookup returns CDR1 SGHTA and CDR2 FQGNSA. The CDR3 runs to 14 residues. Trimming removed 7 bases from V and 0 bases from J, with 12 bases in between. CDR3 nucleotides: TGTGCCAGCATCGAAACACGTATGAACACTGAAGCTTTCTTT. It is translated as CASIETRMNTEAFF.

In DNA form, the CDR3 reads TGTGCCAGCAGTGGTTGGGACACACGCTATGGCTACACCTTC. Translating it yields CASSGWDTRYGYTF. J is TRBJ1-2 and V is TRBV2; D might be TRBD1 (6 bases). Germline CDR1 reads SNHLY; CDR2 reads FYNNEI. V was trimmed by 4 bases and J by 4 bases, leaving 13 bases between them. The CDR3 runs 14 residues. The variable domain in full, with the rest retrieved from reference TRBV2 and TRBJ1-2, is EPEVTQTPSHQVTQMGQEVILRCVPISNHLYFYWYRQILGQKVEFLVSFYNNEISEKSEIFDDQFSVERPDGSNFTLKIRSTKLEDSAMYFCASSGWDTRYGYTFGSGTRLTVV.

V and J are TRBV7-9 and TRBJ2-1; D is undetermined. Germline loops: CDR1 SEHNR, CDR2 FQNEAQ (reference sequence). CDR3 length: 12 residues. V was cut by 4 bases and J by 7 bases, with 8 bases left in between. CDR3 sequence: CASSSPANEQFF. In DNA, the CDR3 is TGTGCCAGCAGCTCTCCTGCGAATGAGCAGTTCTTC.

The chain carries TRBV7-9 and TRBJ1-1; 7 nucleotides line up with TRBD1. The V gene's germline CDR1 is SEHNR and CDR2 FQNEAQ (reference sequence). Unmatched junction bases numbered 11, after V lost 1 base and J lost 3 bases. This CDR3 is 17 amino acids long. CDR3 protein: CASSLGGGLSTYTEAFF. The CDR3 region has the DNA TGTGCCAGCAGCTTAGGAGGGGGCCTTTCTACGTACACTGAAGCTTTCTTT.

CDR3 nucleotide sequence: TGTGCCAGCAGCGCAATAGCGGGGACCTCCTACGAGCAGTACTTC. Encoded protein: CASSAIAGTSYEQYF. This chain links TRBV9 with TRBJ2-7; 8 bases align to TRBD2. The CDR3 has 15 amino acids. Germline assignment: CDR1 SGDLS and CDR2 YYNGEE. After removal of 3 bases from V and 0 bases from J, the junction contained 5 bases not matched to a gene.

The chain links TRBV14 to TRBJ2-3; TRBD1 is a possible D gene (5 bases). The CDR3 is made up of 15 amino acids. The ends were cut back, 2 bases at V and 4 bases at J, with 13 bases in the middle. CDR1 is SGHDN and CDR2 is FVKESK in the germline V gene. The CDR3 DNA reads as TGTGCCAGCAGCCAACGTCTCAGGGTATCAGATACGCAGTATTTT. Translation: CASSQRLRVSDTQYF.

The chain links TRBV5-1 to TRBJ1-6; 7 nucleotides align to TRBD1. The CDR3 totals 15 residues. The germline gives CDR1 SGHRS, CDR2 YFSETQ. J was trimmed by 7 bases and V by 4 bases; bases with no gene match: 8. The DNA for the CDR3 is TGCGCCAGCAGCATAGCCGGGACAGAAAATTCACCCCTCCACTTT. This gives the protein CASSIAGTENSPLHF. The full variable domain, in which reference TRBV5-1 and TRBJ1-6 provide the parts outside the CDR3, is KAGVTQTPRYLIKTRGQQVTLSCSPISGHRSVSWYQQTPGQGLQFLFEYFSETQRNKGNFPGRFSGRQFSNSRSEMNVSTLELGDSALYLCASSIAGTENSPLHFGNGTRLTVT.

This clone turned up a few times. The rearrangement uses TRBV6-5 and TRBJ2-7; possibly TRBD2 for D (5 bases). Between the trimmed V and J ends, which lost 0 bases and 6 bases, there was a span of 15 bases. CDR1 MNHEY and CDR2 SVGAGI come from the germline V gene. This CDR3 is built from 15 residues. CDR3 bases: TGTGCCAGCAGTTACTCGATCAGCGGTACGCTCGAGCAGTACTTC. This codes for CASSYSISGTLEQYF.

The chain couples TRBV7-9 to TRBJ1-1; maybe TRBD1 (5 bases). V shed 1 base and J shed 3 bases, with 6 bases lying between them. The CDR3 spans 13 residues. Per the germline V gene, CDR1 is SEHNR and CDR2 is FQNEAQ (reference sequence). CDR3 amino acids: CASSLEGDTEAFF. The CDR3 DNA sequence: TGTGCCAGCAGCTTAGAAGGGGACACTGAAGCTTTCTTT.

The chain joins TRBV7-2 to TRBJ2-5; D perhaps matches TRBD2 (6 bases). This CDR3 has 15 residues. V gave up 5 bases and J gave up 5 bases, with 18 bases separating them. Germline-derived CDR1 and CDR2 are SGHTA and FQGNSA. CDR3 sequence (DNA): TGTGCCAGCAGCAAGACTAGTACGGGGTGGGAGACCCAGTACTTC. Translating it yields CASSKTSTGWETQYF.

The chain employs TRBV6-6 and TRBJ1-5, with D perhaps TRBD1 (5 bases). CDR1 is MNHNY and CDR2 is SVGAGI in the germline V gene (reference sequence). V lost 6 bases and J lost 5, with 8 bases in between. The CDR3 has 12 residues. CDR3 DNA sequence: TGTGCCAGCAGGCAGGGCGATCAGCCCCAGCATTTT. Protein product: CASRQGDQPQHF.

Written as DNA, the CDR3 is TGTGCCAGCAGTCCATCCGGTAGGACAGGGGTACGGAACACTGAAGCTTTCTTT. Translating gives CASSPSGRTGVRNTEAFF. The genes are TRBV13 and TRBJ1-1, with TRBD1 identical over 9 bases. Trimming removed 6 bases from V and 1 base from J; junction bases left unmatched: 15. Germline assignment: CDR1 PRHDT and CDR2 FYEKMQ (reference sequence). The CDR3 is 18 amino acids. Looking up the rest from reference TRBV13 and TRBJ1-1 gives the full variable domain: AAGVIQSPRHLIKEKRETATLKCYPIPRHDTVYWYQQGPGQDPQFLISFYEKMQSDKGSIPDRFSAQQFSDYHSELNMSSLELGDSALYFCASSPSGRTGVRNTEAFFGQGTRLTVV.

The chain employs TRBV5-4 and TRBJ2-4; TRBD1 agrees at 10 bases. V lost 3 bases to trimming and J lost 6 bases; unmatched junction nucleotides: 9. CDR3 size: 16 residues. In germline, CDR1 is SGHNT, CDR2 YYREEE (reference sequence). For the CDR3, the DNA is TGTGCCAGCAGCTGGGGGGGACAGGGGTTCGGAAACATTCAGTACTTC. This gives the protein CASSWGGQGFGNIQYF.

The V call is TRBV7-3, the J call TRBJ2-7, with a tentative D call TRBD1 (6 bases). This CDR3 comprises 13 residues. Germline CDR1 is SGHTA and CDR2 is FQGTGA. Trimming removed 5 bases from V and 3 bases from J, with 11 bases in between. CDR3 sequence (DNA): TGTGCCAGCAGCCCCCGGGACAACTACGAGCAGTACTTC. Protein product: CASSPRDNYEQYF.

This chain links TRBV12-3 or TRBV12-4 with TRBJ2-7; TRBD2 matches 7 bases. Trimming removed 3 bases from V and 6 bases from J; junction bases left unmatched: 5. CDR3 length equals 13 residues. The CDR3 bases are TGTGCCAGCAGTTTCGCGGGGAGGGGCGAGCAGTACTTC. This codes for CASSFAGRGEQYF.